Listed below are T cell receptor beta chains from one sample, sequenced in a study of glioma-infiltrating T cells. TCRdb itself ran the multiplex PCR reads through MiXCR, one entry per CDR3 protein. Among under 200,000 distinct CDR3 sequences listed, over 30% were seen once. The specimen was glioma tissue, nonneoplastic brain tissue, or PBMCs (not recorded which). The receptors were sampled from a human donor with low-grade glioma or glioblastoma, undergoing nonglioma brain surgery, or in good health (not recorded which). CDR3s include the opening cysteine and the closing phenylalanine or tryptophan. The D gene is left open where the match is weak. Only part of the rows carry a size: once, few, many, or a class if the clone is expanded.

TRBJ1-2	many	TRBV20-1	NA	TGCAGCCTGGGACCGCTTAACTATGGCTACACCTTC	CSLGPLNYGYTF
TRBJ2-3	many	TRBV6-5	TRBD1	TGTGCCAGCAGTTACTCCGACAGGGGGATAGATACGCAGTATTTT	CASSYSDRGIDTQYF
TRBJ1-4	many	TRBV3-1	NA	TGTGCCAGCAGCCACTCCAGGGGTAACGAGAGAAAACTGTTTTTT	CASSHSRGNERKLFF
TRBJ2-1	NA	TRBV29-1	NA	TGCAGCGTTGATCCCGGGGCCAGTAAGAATGAGCAGTTCTTC	CSVDPGASKNEQFF
TRBJ2-7	few	TRBV3-1	TRBD1	TGTGCCAGCAGCCAAGGGACAGGAAATTACGAGCAGTACTTC	CASSQGTGNYEQYF
TRBJ2-5	many	TRBV25-1	TRBD1	TGTGCCAGCAGTATAGACAGGGTTGGAGAGACCCAGTACTTC	CASSIDRVGETQYF
TRBJ2-7	many	TRBV6-1	NA	TGTGCCAGCCTTGACCCCGGGGGGCGCGAGCAGTACTTC	CASLDPGGREQYF
TRBJ1-6	NA	TRBV19	TRBD1	TGTGCCAGTTCCGGGATAGGGGGCTTGTCACCCCTCCACTTT	CASSGIGGLSPLHF
TRBJ1-1	many	TRBV6-1	TRBD1	TGTGCCAGCAATTACAGGGGATACACTGAAGCTTTCTTT	CASNYRGYTEAFF
TRBJ1-1	many	TRBV2	NA	TGTGCCAGCAGTGAATCGGTACAAGCTTTCTTT	CASSESVQAFF
TRBJ2-7	many	TRBV7-9	TRBD1	TGTGCCAGCAGCCCCCACAGGGGCGAGCAGTACTTC	CASSPHRGEQYF
TRBJ1-5	many	TRBV28	NA	TGTGCCAGCAGTTTACGGGGAGGGAGGCCCCAGCATTTT	CASSLRGGRPQHF
TRBJ2-3	many	TRBV6-5	TRBD2	TGTGCCAGCAGTTACTCCAGCGGGAGGGGCACAGATACGCAGTATTTT	CASSYSSGRGTDTQYF
TRBJ2-5	many	TRBV27	NA	TGTGCCAGCAGTAGGGCGGGACCGATCCAAGAGACCCAGTACTTC	CASSRAGPIQETQYF
TRBJ1-1	many	TRBV27	NA	TGTGCCAGCAGCAGGACTTGGGTGAACCCTGAAGCTTTCTTT	CASSRTWVNPEAFF
TRBJ2-7	NA	TRBV6-5	TRBD2	TGTGCCAGCAGTGCTACTAGCGGGAGGGCCAACGAGCAGTACTTC	CASSATSGRANEQYF
TRBJ2-5	few	TRBV14	NA	TGTGCCAGCAGCCAAGGTTTAACAGGTTTTCAAGAGACCCAGTACTTC	CASSQGLTGFQETQYF
TRBJ2-1	many	TRBV2	NA	TGTGCCAGCCGCCCAAAAGGCTACAATGAGCAGTTCTTC	CASRPKGYNEQFF
TRBJ2-5	many	TRBV25-1	NA	TGTGCCAGCAGTGGGGGACGGGAACAAGAGACCCAGTACTTC	CASSGGREQETQYF
TRBJ2-2	many	TRBV20-1	TRBD2	TGCAGTGCTAGAGATGTCGTAGCGGGGAGCCTCGGGGAGCTGTTTTTT	CSARDVVAGSLGELFF
TRBJ2-7	many	TRBV6-2/TRBV6-3	NA	TGTGCCAGCAGTTACTCATCTCGCTACGAGCAGTACTTC	CASSYSSRYEQYF
TRBJ1-3	NA	TRBV12-3/TRBV12-4	TRBD1	TGTGCCAGCAGTCTTGGGACAGTCTCTGGAAACACCATATATTTT	CASSLGTVSGNTIYF
TRBJ2-1	many	TRBV24-1	TRBD2	TGTGCCACCAGTGAGCGGACTAGCGGGAGGCACAATGAGCAGTTCTTC	CATSERTSGRHNEQFF
TRBJ2-1	many	TRBV20-1	TRBD2	TGCAGTGCCAGCCCGGGACTAGCGGGAGGGAATGAGCAGTTCTTC	CSASPGLAGGNEQFF
TRBJ2-5	few	TRBV5-4	NA	TGTGCCAGCAGTACTGGTGTTGGGAGGTACCAAGAGACCCAGTACTTC	CASSTGVGRYQETQYF
TRBJ1-2	many	TRBV6-6	TRBD1	TGTGCCAGCAGTTACGCTGAGGGGGCAAATGGCTACACCTTC	CASSYAEGANGYTF
TRBJ1-2	NA	TRBV4-3	TRBD1	TGCGCCAGCAGCCGGGAACAGGGGGTGAACTATGGCTACACCTTC	CASSREQGVNYGYTF
TRBJ2-7	few	TRBV19	TRBD2	TGTGCCAGTAAAAAGCGGGAGTCCTCCTACGAGCAGTACTTC	CASKKRESSYEQYF
TRBJ2-3	NA	TRBV24-1	NA	TGTGCCACCAGTGATTCGGCGGTCCCTAGCACAGATACGCAGTATTTT	CATSDSAVPSTDTQYF
TRBJ2-1	many	TRBV7-9	TRBD2	TGTGCCAGCAGCTCGACTAGCGGGAGGGCCAATGAGCAGTTCTTC	CASSSTSGRANEQFF
TRBJ1-2	many	TRBV20-1	TRBD1	TGCAGTGCTCTCCTACAGGGGGTCTATGGCTACACCTTC	CSALLQGVYGYTF
TRBJ1-6	many	TRBV2	NA	TGTGCCAGCAGTGAGGGGTGGAATTCACCCCTCCACTTT	CASSEGWNSPLHF
TRBJ2-5	NA	TRBV3-1	NA	TGTGCCAGCAGCCCGCCGAGTCGAGCTCCGACCCAGTACTTC	CASSPPSRAPTQYF
TRBJ2-1	NA	TRBV20-1	NA	TGCAGTGCTAGGGCCGAACCGGAACAGGGAAACAATAAGCAGTTCTTC	CSARAEPEQGNNKQFF
TRBJ2-2	few	TRBV12-3/TRBV12-4	NA	TGTGCCAGCACCTCGGGTGTTTTGGCGAACACCGGGGAGCTGTTTTTT	CASTSGVLANTGELFF
TRBJ2-1	NA	TRBV19	NA	TGTGCCAGTACCCCTGAACTACGCTCCTACAATGAGCAGTTCTTC	CASTPELRSYNEQFF
TRBJ1-6	NA	TRBV3-1	NA	TGTGCCAGCAGCCAAGGACCCTTTAATTCACCCCTCCACTTT	CASSQGPFNSPLHF
TRBJ2-2	few	TRBV19	TRBD1	TGTGCCAGTAGTGGACAGGGGGCAGGCGGGGAGCTGTTTTTT	CASSGQGAGGELFF
TRBJ2-1	many	TRBV4-3	NA	TGCGCCAGCAGCCAAGGTGGGACTGACGATGAGCAGTTCTTC	CASSQGGTDDEQFF
TRBJ2-3	few	TRBV12-3/TRBV12-4	NA	TGTGCCAGCACCCTTCCGCGAAGCACAGATACGCAGTATTTT	CASTLPRSTDTQYF
TRBJ1-2	NA	TRBV7-2	TRBD1	TGTGCCAGCAGCTTAGATGACAGGGGGAACTATGTCTACACCTTC	CASSLDDRGNYVYTF
TRBJ2-3	NA	TRBV4-1	TRBD2	TGCGCCAGCAGCCCCATAGCGGGGAGCACAGATACGCAGTATTTT	CASSPIAGSTDTQYF
TRBJ2-5	many	TRBV20-1	NA	TGCAGTGCTAGAGCGGGAAGGAACAGGGCGGAGACCCAGTACTTC	CSARAGRNRAETQYF